Listed here are 21 T cell receptor beta chains from one sample, sequenced in a study of CD8+CD57+ T cells in acquired aplastic anemia. For CDR3 and TCR beta VDJ profiling, genomic DNA was the template used. TCRdb re-derived calls from the reads in MiXCR, one entry per CDR3 protein. The sample consists of hundreds of thousands of distinct CDR3 sequences, around 30% of them appearing once. All patients picked for sequencing had shown, by flow cytometry, an expansion of CD8+CD57+ cells. The sample comprised sorted CD4+, CD8+, or CD8+CD57+ T cells (not recorded which) from PBMCs. All receptors derive from a human donor with aplastic anemia.

There are a few counts of this clonotype. The CDR3 DNA sequence: TGTGCCAGTAAAGTCGCGGACAGGGCAAACCAGCCCCAGCATTTT. It encodes CASKVADRANQPQHF. This chain links TRBV19 with TRBJ1-5, with 8 bases lining up with TRBD1. The V gene end was trimmed by 7 bases and the J gene end by 7 bases; junction bases not matched to a gene: 12. Germline-derived CDR1 and CDR2 are LNHDA and SQIVND (reference sequence). The length of the CDR3 is 15 residues.

V usage is TRBV12-3 or TRBV12-4 and J usage is TRBJ2-7; D possibly matches TRBD1 or TRBD2 (5 bases each). V lost 0 bases and J 1 base, leaving 10 bases between the germline ends. This CDR3 comprises 15 residues. CDR3 DNA sequence: TGTGCCAGCAGTTTAGCCCAGGGAGCGTCCTACGAGCAGTACTTC. Translating gives CASSLAQGASYEQYF.

This clonotype has at least ten counts. The chain has TRBV2 and TRBJ2-7, with D possibly matching TRBD1 (6 bases). Trimming shortened V by 6 bases and J by 7 bases, and 16 bases separated the two germline ends. Germline assignment: CDR1 SNHLY and CDR2 FYNNEI. The CDR3 is made up of 13 amino acids. The CDR3 DNA follows: TGTGCCAGCAGGCCGGATATTACAGGGGAGCAGTACTTC. It encodes CASRPDITGEQYF.

This chain connects TRBV20-1 to TRBJ2-7; 11 nucleotides line up with TRBD1. Looked up from germline, CDR1 is DFQATT and CDR2 is SNEGSKA (reference sequence). CDR3 length equals 14 residues. Unmatched junction bases numbered 7, after V lost 5 bases and J lost 4 bases. This chain's CDR3 is CSAPFGTGGYEQYF. The CDR3 DNA sequence: TGCAGTGCTCCATTCGGGACAGGGGGTTACGAGCAGTACTTC.

This clonotype was counted a single time. V gene TRBV25-1 combines with J gene TRBJ1-2; the match to TRBD1 covers 12 bases. The V gene's germline CDR1 is MGHDK and CDR2 SYGVNS. J was trimmed by 8 bases and V by 7 bases; bases with no gene match: 14. CDR3 length: 16 residues. The chain's CDR3 is CASKITGTGGVDGYTF. In DNA form, the CDR3 reads TGTGCCAGCAAGATCACCGGGACAGGGGGCGTGGACGGCTACACCTTC.

Only a few counts were recorded for this clonotype. The rearrangement links TRBV7-2 to TRBJ1-1; possible D gene TRBD1, 6 bases. Per the germline V gene, CDR1 is SGHTA and CDR2 is FQGNSA. The germline V and J ends were trimmed by 1 base and 9 bases, with 9 bases remaining between them. This CDR3 has 12 residues. CDR3: CASSLEGGKAFF. The CDR3 DNA reads as TGTGCCAGCAGCTTAGAGGGGGGGAAAGCTTTCTTT.

This clonotype was counted at least ten times. The chain links TRBV12-3 or TRBV12-4 to TRBJ1-5; TRBD1 matches 7 bases. The CDR3 totals 13 residues. V was clipped by 3 bases and J by 4 bases; unmatched bases: 0. The CDR3 region is CASSLTGNQPQHF. CDR3 DNA sequence: TGTGCCAGCAGTTTGACAGGGAATCAGCCCCAGCATTTT.

This clonotype was seen ten or more times. The chain is built from TRBV10-3 and TRBJ2-7, with TRBD1 identical over 9 bases. V lost 9 bases and J lost 1; bases outside the gene matches: 7. This CDR3 spans 14 amino acids. Per the germline V gene, CDR1 is ENHRY and CDR2 is SYGVKD. The CDR3 reads CAIEAGTGSYEQYF. The CDR3 DNA is TGTGCCATAGAGGCCGGGACAGGGTCCTACGAGCAGTACTTC.

V gene TRBV6-4 combines with J gene TRBJ1-4; no definite D call. Germline V CDR1 and CDR2: MRHNA, SNTAGT. V dropped 11 bases and J dropped 5 bases, with 9 bases sitting between them. The CDR3 loop spans 11 amino acids. The CDR3 DNA is TGTGCCGTCACAGCAAATGAAAAACTGTTTTTT. This translates into CAVTANEKLFF.

This rearrangement joins TRBV19 to TRBJ2-7; 7 positions agree with TRBD1. In germline, CDR1 is LNHDA, CDR2 SQIVND (reference sequence). J gave up 2 bases and V 1 base, and 5 bases lay outside the gene matches. The CDR3 consists of 15 residues. The CDR3 DNA follows: TGTGCCAGTAGTATAGTGACAGGGCTAGCCTACGAGCAGTACTTC. This encodes CASSIVTGLAYEQYF.

The CDR3 reads CASSARVRGNTIYF. The CDR3 nucleotides are TGTGCCAGCAGTGCGCGGGTCAGGGGGAACACCATATATTTT. This chain uses TRBV6-1 with TRBJ1-3; 7 positions match TRBD1. Trimming at V came to 4 bases and at J to 7 bases, leaving 7 bases not matched to a gene. This CDR3 is built from 14 residues. CDR1 is MNHNS, CDR2 SASEGT, per germline.

This clonotype was seen ten or more times. This chain joins TRBV20-1 and TRBJ1-5; 8 nucleotides align to TRBD1. With 5 bases clipped from V and 6 bases from J, the junction kept 3 bases outside the gene matches. The CDR3 runs to 12 residues. Germline values: CDR1 DFQATT, CDR2 SNEGSKA (reference sequence). The CDR3 sequence is CSAGQGIQPQHF. The CDR3 DNA follows: TGCAGTGCTGGACAGGGAATTCAGCCCCAGCATTTT.

CDR3 bases: TGTGCCAGCAGCTCCTCCGGGACTAGCGGGGCCACGCAGTATTTT. Protein sequence: CASSSSGTSGATQYF. V is TRBV11-2 and J is TRBJ2-3, with 13 bases that match TRBD2. The V and J ends lost 4 bases and 9 bases, in that order; junction bases with no gene match: 7. CDR1 is SGHAT and CDR2 is FQNNGV in the germline V gene. The CDR3 sequence is 15 residues long.

This clonotype was seen many times. The chain has TRBV9 and TRBJ1-2; a weak D match, TRBD1 (5 bases). Trimming removed 0 bases at V and 7 bases at J, with 13 bases between. CDR1 and CDR2 (germline): SGDLS, YYNGEE. The CDR3 is 14 amino acids. CDR3 bases: TGTGCCAGCAGCGTAGCTGGGCAGGGCCGTGGCTACACCTTC. This codes for CASSVAGQGRGYTF.

V gene TRBV7-3 combines with J gene TRBJ2-1; 15 positions match TRBD2. This CDR3 has 13 residues. Germline CDR1 and CDR2: SGHTA and FQGTGA. J lost 16 bases, V lost 6 bases, and 7 bases had no gene match. The CDR3 is CASSSGLAGGPFF. CDR3 DNA: TGTGCCAGCAGTTCCGGACTAGCGGGGGGGCCTTTCTTC.

There are many counts of this clonotype. This rearrangement joins TRBV7-8 to TRBJ2-7; TRBD1 aligns across 7 bases. V shed 5 bases, J shed 9 bases, and the junction held 16 bases outside the gene matches. The CDR3 is made up of 15 amino acids. Germline CDR1 is SGHVS and CDR2 is FQNEAQ. The CDR3 nucleotides are TGTGCCAGCAGCCTCGGGACCGCACCTCAGGGGGTGCAGTACTTC. Its protein product is CASSLGTAPQGVQYF.

This rearrangement joins TRBV4-2 to TRBJ1-2; the match to TRBD1 covers 12 bases. Germline assignment: CDR1 LGHNA and CDR2 YNFKEQ. The length of the CDR3 is 16 residues. The trim removed 2 bases at V and 4 bases at J, leaving 5 bases unmatched. DNA for the CDR3: TGTGCCAGCAGCCAACTCGGGACAGGGGGCACCTATGGCTACACCTTC. Translation gives CASSQLGTGGTYGYTF.

The chain combines TRBV15 with TRBJ2-1; D is perhaps TRBD2 (7 bases). The ends were cut back, 6 bases at V and 5 bases at J, with 11 bases in the middle. The CDR3 extends over 13 amino acids. The germline V gene has CDR1 LNHNV and CDR2 YYDKDF (reference sequence). The CDR3 bases are TGTGCCACCAGGGGAGGGGGGGACAATGAGCAGTTCTTC. Amino acids: CATRGGGDNEQFF.

This clonotype appeared a few times. This chain uses TRBV4-2 with TRBJ1-1; D is undetermined. V was clipped by 0 bases and J by 6 bases, with 8 bases between them. This CDR3 spans 13 amino acids. The V gene's germline CDR1 is LGHNA and CDR2 YNFKEQ. CDR3 DNA sequence: TGTGCCAGCAGCCAAGATCTTGTTTCTGAAGCTTTCTTT. It translates to CASSQDLVSEAFF.

The chain uses TRBV15 and TRBJ1-2, with a weak D call TRBD1 (5 bases). Germline CDR1 is LNHNV and CDR2 is YYDKDF (reference sequence). This CDR3 has 15 amino acids. Trimming pared 6 bases from V and 0 bases from J, leaving 14 bases between. The CDR3 nucleotides are TGTGCCACCAGGAGGGGCGACCGCCCTAACTATGGCTACACCTTC. As protein: CATRRGDRPNYGYTF.

To note about this clonotype: A read error may produce the germline difference seen at one junction end. The rearrangement joins TRBV15 to TRBJ1-6; TRBD1 might be the D (6 bases). The CDR3 runs 15 residues. Germline V CDR1 and CDR2: LNHNV, YYDKDF (reference sequence). The CDR3 loop reads CATSRGTGQHSPLHF. The CDR3 DNA is TGTGCTACCAGCAGAGGTACAGGGCAACATTCACCCCTCCACTTT.